Given below is one T cell receptor (beta chain) in context. A second PCR of roughly 7 to 11 cycles used a sample-barcoded 5' primer and a J-beta primer mix. TCRdb analysed the 5' RACE reads with MiXCR anew, one entry per CDR3 protein. The repertoire holds roughly 1.4 million distinct CDR3 sequences, with roughly 60% as singletons. The record originates from a study of blood T cells in healthy people across ages. Study-level background: Using template switching, researchers captured about one barcoded beta molecule for each two T cells.

The V gene end was trimmed by 1 base and the J gene end by 2 bases; junction bases not matched to a gene: 14. The germline V gene encodes CDR1 DFQATT and CDR2 SNEGSKA (reference sequence). This CDR3 contains 18 residues. This TCR derives from a young man in good health. The chain employs TRBV20-1 and TRBJ2-1, with TRBD2 identical over 7 bases. The sequencing input was blood. The CDR3 DNA sequence: TGCAGTGCTAGAGGCCCCACCCTAGCGGCCGCCACCTACAATGAGCAGTTCTTC. Residues: CSARGPTLAAATYNEQFF.